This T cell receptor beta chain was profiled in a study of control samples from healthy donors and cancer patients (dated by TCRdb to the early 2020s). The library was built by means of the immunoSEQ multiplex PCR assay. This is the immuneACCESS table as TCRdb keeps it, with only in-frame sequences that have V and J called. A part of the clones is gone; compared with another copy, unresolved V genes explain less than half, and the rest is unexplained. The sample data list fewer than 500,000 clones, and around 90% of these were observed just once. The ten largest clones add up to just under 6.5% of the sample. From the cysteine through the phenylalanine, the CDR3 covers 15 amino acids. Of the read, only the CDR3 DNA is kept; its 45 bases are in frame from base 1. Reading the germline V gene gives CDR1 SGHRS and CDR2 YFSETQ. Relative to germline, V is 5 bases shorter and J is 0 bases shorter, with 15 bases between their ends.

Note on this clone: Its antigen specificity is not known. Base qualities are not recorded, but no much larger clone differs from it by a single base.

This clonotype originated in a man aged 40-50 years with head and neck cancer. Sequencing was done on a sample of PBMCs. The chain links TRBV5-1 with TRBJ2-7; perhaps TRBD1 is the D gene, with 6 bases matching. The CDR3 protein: CASRLGGVSSYEQYF. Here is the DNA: TGCGCCAGCAGATTAGGGGGTGTGAGCTCCTACGAGCAGTACTTC.